Shown below are 28 T cell receptor beta chains from a single sample sequenced in a study of shared clonotypes between healthy human individuals. The assay was immunoSEQ multiplex PCR, and TCRdb's table has in-frame clones only and misses some. Among about 480,000 clones listed, around 79% were seen once. The source material was PBMCs. The receptors were sampled from a woman aged 35 to 49 in good health. Some clones in this sample may be carry-over from other donors' samples.

This clone was picked up one time. The chain uses TRBV19 and TRBJ1-5; 7 bases map to TRBD1. This CDR3 is built from 14 residues. After removal of 9 bases from V and 3 bases from J, the junction contained 8 bases not matched to a gene. Germline CDR1 is LNHDA and CDR2 is SQIVND (reference sequence). For the CDR3, the DNA is TGTGCCAGCAAGGGGGGACAGAACAATCAGCCCCAGCATTTT. Residues: CASKGGQNNQPQHF.

The sample holds one count of this clone. The chain uses TRBV13 and TRBJ2-5; no definite D call. The CDR3 loop spans 12 amino acids. The V gene's germline CDR1 is PRHDT and CDR2 FYEKMQ (reference sequence). Trimming took off 1 base at V and 3 bases at J, with 3 bases between the two ends. The CDR3 protein is CASSLAEETQYF. The CDR3, as DNA: TGTGCCAGCAGCTTAGCGGAAGAGACCCAGTACTTC.

This chain joins TRBV5-4 and TRBJ1-4; D gene uncertain. With 6 bases removed from V and 4 bases from J, the gap between germline ends came to 16 bases. The CDR3 is 15 amino acids. The V gene's germline CDR1 is SGHNT and CDR2 YYREEE (reference sequence). CDR3 DNA: TGTGCCAGCACCCTCTTCCGGGAACATAATGAAAAACTGTTTTTT. Translation gives CASTLFREHNEKLFF.

This clone has more than one count but fewer than ten. Other DNA sequences within the sample encode an identical CDR3. The CDR3 DNA reads as TGTGCCAGCAGCCCAGGGGGCGCGAATGAAAAACTGTTTTTT. Translating it yields CASSPGGANEKLFF. V usage is TRBV7-2 and J usage is TRBJ1-4, with 8 positions matching TRBD1. Trimming took 5 bases from V and 5 from J; bases not matched to a gene: 4. This CDR3 is built from 14 residues. CDR1 and CDR2 (germline): SGHTA, FQGNSA.

The chain carries TRBV30 and TRBJ1-1; unclear D gene. CDR1 is GTSNPN, CDR2 SVGIG, per germline (reference sequence). The CDR3 length is 12 residues. Deletions cut 2 bases from V and 3 bases from J, with 7 bases between. The CDR3 loop is CAWSQGYTEAFF. The CDR3 DNA sequence: TGTGCCTGGAGTCAAGGGTACACTGAAGCTTTCTTT.

This chain joins TRBV18 and TRBJ2-6, with 9 bases matching TRBD1. V gave up 6 bases and J gave up 2 bases; unmatched junction bases: 5. The CDR3 extends over 16 amino acids. Germline V CDR1 and CDR2: KGHSH, LQKENI. The CDR3 sequence: CASSLNRGPGANVLTF. CDR3 DNA sequence: TGTGCCAGCTCCCTAAACAGGGGGCCTGGGGCCAACGTCCTGACTTTC.

The chain couples TRBV5-1 to TRBJ2-7; no clear D gene. Germline V gene lookup returns CDR1 SGHRS and CDR2 YFSETQ. Deletions cut 2 bases from V and 4 bases from J, with 13 bases between. CDR3 length: 14 amino acids. The CDR3 reads CASSFWPQLYEQYF. In DNA, the CDR3 is TGCGCCAGCAGCTTCTGGCCCCAACTTTACGAGCAGTACTTC.

The chain carries TRBV28 and TRBJ2-5, with a possible D match to TRBD1 (5 bases). V dropped 8 bases and J dropped 5 bases, with 15 bases sitting between them. CDR3 length: 13 amino acids. Germline CDR1 reads MDHEN; CDR2 reads SYDVKM. The CDR3 DNA sequence: TGTGCCAGCTTAGGGGCTGTAGGGGAGACCCAGTACTTC. It encodes CASLGAVGETQYF.

The chain recombines TRBV29-1 with TRBJ2-4; 10 bases align to TRBD1. Per the germline V gene, CDR1 is SQVTM and CDR2 is ANQGSEA. Unmatched junction bases numbered 12, after V lost 7 bases and J lost 9 bases. CDR3 length: 14 amino acids. This CDR3 is CSARTGGIAGIQYF. The CDR3 region has the DNA TGCAGCGCCCGGACAGGGGGGATAGCAGGCATTCAGTACTTC.

This clone was counted only a few times. This chain uses TRBV11-2 with TRBJ1-5; weak D call: TRBD1 (5 bases). Trimming pared 5 bases from V and 7 bases from J, leaving 15 bases between. This CDR3 contains 14 residues. Germline V CDR1 and CDR2: SGHAT, FQNNGV. CDR3 in amino acids: CASSRGGIGQPQHF. The CDR3 DNA is TGTGCCAGCAGCCGTGGGGGGATTGGGCAGCCCCAGCATTTT.

The chain combines TRBV7-8 with TRBJ2-7; 10 nucleotides agree with TRBD1. The CDR3 consists of 15 residues. CDR1 and CDR2 from the germline V gene are SGHVS and FQNEAQ. With 3 bases clipped from V and 5 bases from J, the junction kept 7 bases outside the gene matches. The CDR3 spells CASSLPGQGSNEQYF. The CDR3, as DNA: TGTGCCAGCAGCTTGCCGGGACAGGGGTCCAACGAGCAGTACTTC.

The rearrangement joins TRBV5-4 to TRBJ1-1; 9 bases agree with TRBD1. The CDR3 is 13 amino acids. V lost 4 bases and J lost 10; bases outside the gene matches: 8. Germline CDR1 is SGHNT and CDR2 is YYREEE (reference sequence). DNA for the CDR3: TGTGCCAGCAGCCAGGACAGGGGCTGGGGAGCTTTCTTT. This translates into CASSQDRGWGAFF.

V is TRBV5-4 and J is TRBJ2-7, with 9 bases lining up with TRBD1. The CDR3 consists of 14 residues. Trimming took 7 bases from V and 4 from J; bases not matched to a gene: 9. From germline, CDR1 is SGHNT and CDR2 YYREEE (reference sequence). This CDR3 reads CASEKDRGAYEQYF. The CDR3 DNA follows: TGTGCCAGCGAGAAGGACAGGGGTGCGTACGAGCAGTACTTC.

J is TRBJ2-4 and V is TRBV9; 7 bases agree with TRBD2. The CDR3 spans 14 residues. Germline CDR1 and CDR2: SGDLS and YYNGEE. J lost 6 bases, V lost 0 bases, and 3 bases had no gene match. The CDR3 coding sequence is TGTGCCAGCAGCGTAGACGGGAGGTCAAACATTCAGTACTTC. It specifies CASSVDGRSNIQYF.

The chain carries TRBV5-8 and TRBJ1-4; 9 positions match TRBD1. This CDR3 has 15 amino acids. CDR1 is SGHTS and CDR2 is YDEGEE in the germline V gene. V gave up 2 bases and J gave up 6 bases; unmatched junction bases: 5. As DNA, the CDR3 is TGTGCCAGCAGCTTTCGGGGACAGGGTTATGAAAAACTGTTTTTT. As protein: CASSFRGQGYEKLFF.

This chain uses TRBV7-2 with TRBJ2-7; 8 bases match TRBD1. The CDR3 sequence is 17 residues long. V lost 0 bases and J lost 3; bases outside the gene matches: 10. Germline CDR1 reads SGHTA; CDR2 reads FQGNSA. CDR3 nucleotides: TGTGCCAGCAGCTTAGCCACTCCTCGGACAGGGAACTACGAGCAGTACTTC. Translated: CASSLATPRTGNYEQYF.

The CDR3 loop is CASIRTGFSYEQYF. The CDR3 bases are TGTGCCAGCATCCGGACAGGGTTCAGCTACGAGCAGTACTTC. The V and J genes are TRBV6-4 and TRBJ2-7, with 8 positions matching TRBD1. Germline CDR1 and CDR2: MRHNA and SNTAGT. The CDR3 is 14 residues long. V lost 7 bases and J lost 3; bases outside the gene matches: 8.

The CDR3 protein is CAISDGGLGGYTF. The CDR3 DNA is TGTGCCATCAGTGATGGGGGTCTAGGCGGCTACACCTTC. The V gene is TRBV10-3, the J gene TRBJ1-2, with TRBD1 as a possible D gene (5 bases). V was shortened by 3 bases and J by 8 bases, with 13 bases between the two germline ends. CDR3 length: 13 amino acids. The germline gives CDR1 ENHRY, CDR2 SYGVKD.

The rearrangement joins TRBV6-1 to TRBJ1-5; D is uncertain. This CDR3 spans 15 amino acids. Germline values: CDR1 MNHNS, CDR2 SASEGT. With 3 bases removed from V and 2 bases from J, the gap between germline ends came to 11 bases. As DNA, the CDR3 is TGTGCCAGCAGTGAGGAATCGAGGGGCAATCAGCCCCAGCATTTT. This translates into CASSEESRGNQPQHF.

J is TRBJ2-2 and V is TRBV13; D gene ambiguous. The V end lost 2 bases, the J end lost 2 bases, and 0 bases lay between the germline ends. The CDR3 is 12 amino acids. Germline V lookup: CDR1 PRHDT, CDR2 FYEKMQ (reference sequence). The CDR3 region has the DNA TGTGCCAGCAGCTTAAACACCGGGGAGCTGTTTTTT. Its translation is CASSLNTGELFF.

With regard to this clone: Other nucleotide sequences in the sample specify the same CDR3. V gene TRBV14 combines with J gene TRBJ2-2, with 11 bases aligning to TRBD2. The germline gives CDR1 SGHDN, CDR2 FVKESK. The ends lost 4 bases at V and 0 bases at J; junction bases unmatched: 1. The CDR3 extends over 16 amino acids. CDR3 sequence: CASSLAGGTNTGELFF. DNA for the CDR3: TGTGCCAGCAGCCTAGCGGGAGGGACGAACACCGGGGAGCTGTTTTTT.

The V gene is TRBV30, the J gene TRBJ1-6; no clear D. Trimming pared 3 bases from V and 7 bases from J, leaving 19 bases between. Germline CDR1 and CDR2: GTSNPN and SVGIG (reference sequence). This CDR3 region has 16 residues. Here the CDR3 reads CAWSPPGGWRNSPLHF. CDR3 nucleotide sequence: TGTGCCTGGAGCCCCCCCGGCGGGTGGCGGAATTCACCCCTCCACTTT.

The chain uses TRBV7-3 and TRBJ2-2, with D unresolved. The CDR3 spans 12 residues. The germline V gene has CDR1 SGHTA and CDR2 FQGTGA. With 5 bases removed from V and 11 bases from J, the gap between germline ends came to 12 bases. The chain's CDR3 is CASSPQWGELFF. The CDR3 region has the DNA TGTGCCAGCAGCCCCCAATGGGGAGAGCTGTTTTTT.

The chain has TRBV19 and TRBJ1-3; a weak D match, TRBD1 (6 bases). The CDR3 is made up of 14 amino acids. Germline CDR1 and CDR2: LNHDA and SQIVND (reference sequence). V shed 5 bases and J shed 4 bases, with 12 bases lying between them. The CDR3 is CASSHGTTGNTIYF. CDR3 nucleotide sequence: TGTGCCAGTAGTCACGGGACAACCGGAAACACCATATATTTT.

The V and J genes are TRBV28 and TRBJ2-1; possibly TRBD2 for D (6 bases). The CDR3 has 15 amino acids. Germline V gene data show CDR1 as MDHEN and CDR2 as SYDVKM. The germline V and J ends were trimmed by 3 bases and 10 bases, with 19 bases remaining between them. CDR3 in DNA: TGTGCCAGCAGTTTGGGTGCTAGCGCATTAGGAGAGCAGTTCTTC. This translates into CASSLGASALGEQFF.

The sample holds one count of this clone. The rearrangement uses TRBV11-3 and TRBJ2-3; possibly TRBD1 for D (5 bases). The germline CDR1 and CDR2 sequences are SGHNT and YENEEA. V gave up 3 bases and J gave up 3 bases, with 13 bases separating them. The CDR3 contains 15 residues. CDR3 protein: CASSLNRQGTDTQYF. The DNA of the CDR3 is TGTGCCAGCAGCTTGAATCGGCAGGGAACAGATACGCAGTATTTT.

About this clone itself: The likely explanation is a read error, given a far larger clone one base away. This chain uses TRBV28 with TRBJ2-3, with D unclear. Trimming left V 6 bases short and J 0 bases short, with 1 base between. The CDR3 has 11 residues. CDR1 and CDR2 from the germline V gene are MDHEN and SYDVKM. CDR3 DNA sequence: TGTGCCAGCAGCAGCACAGATACGCAGTATTTT. Protein product: CASSSTDTQYF.

The rearrangement links TRBV27 to TRBJ2-1; 13 nucleotides agree with TRBD2. Looked up from germline, CDR1 is MNHEY and CDR2 is SMNVEV (reference sequence). There are 15 residues in the CDR3. Germline trimming cut 1 base from V and 12 bases from J; bases unmatched to any gene: 6. The CDR3 reads CASSLLGLAGSLQFF. CDR3 DNA sequence: TGTGCCAGCAGTTTATTGGGACTAGCGGGGTCTCTGCAGTTCTTC.